This T cell receptor beta chain was captured in a study of cytomegalovirus exposure and HLA in healthy donors. Across the study: Genotyping of roughly 400 donors showed that about 79% belonged to the Caucasian-associated ancestry cluster. General study results and limits: With further analysis later on, most CMV-associated TCR beta chains appeared HLA-restricted.

Unmatched junction bases numbered 5, after V lost 3 bases and J lost 2 bases. The germline gives CDR1 SGHRS, CDR2 YFSETQ. CDR3 length: 15 amino acids. Researchers ran the PCR with 60 Vbeta and 13 Jbeta primers. Methods used by the authors: The count from a later analysis was 79 million or so unique TCR beta chains, about 9.9 million of them shared. Sequenced by immunoSEQ multiplex PCR; TCRdb stores in-frame clones only, minus some. The V and J calls and clone size are taken from that table; D and trimming were inferred from the DNA. The sample lists tens of thousands of clones, about nine tenths occurring once. All the people who gave samples were healthy bone marrow donors. Concerning this clone: The antigen is undetermined.

The chain carries TRBV5-1 and TRBJ2-1; 7 bases fit TRBD2. The sequencing sample was made of PBMCs. The source of this sequence is a woman in her 40s in good health and CMV-seropositive. The CDR3 loop is CASSWGLPPYNEQFF. CDR3 nucleotides: TGCGCCAGCAGCTGGGGACTACCGCCCTACAATGAGCAGTTCTTC.